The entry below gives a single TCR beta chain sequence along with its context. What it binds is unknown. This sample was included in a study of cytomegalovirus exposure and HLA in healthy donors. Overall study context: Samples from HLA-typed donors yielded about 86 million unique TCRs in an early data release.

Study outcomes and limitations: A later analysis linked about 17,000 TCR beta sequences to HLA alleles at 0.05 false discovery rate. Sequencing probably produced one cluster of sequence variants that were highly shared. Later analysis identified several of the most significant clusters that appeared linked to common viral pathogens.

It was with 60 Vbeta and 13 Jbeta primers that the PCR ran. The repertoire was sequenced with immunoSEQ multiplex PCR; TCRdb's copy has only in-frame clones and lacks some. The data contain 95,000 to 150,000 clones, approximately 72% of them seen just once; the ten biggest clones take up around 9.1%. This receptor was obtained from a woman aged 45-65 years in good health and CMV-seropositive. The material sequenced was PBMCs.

This CDR3 reads CASSHYRDRDRGYTF. CDR3 nucleotides: TGTGCCAGCAGCCATTACCGGGACAGGGACCGCGGCTACACCTTC. The chain has TRBV7-2 and TRBJ1-2, with 9 bases lining up with TRBD1. Trimming removed 5 bases from V and 8 bases from J; junction bases left unmatched: 12. Looked up from germline, CDR1 is SGHTA and CDR2 is FQGNSA. The CDR3 sequence is 15 residues long.